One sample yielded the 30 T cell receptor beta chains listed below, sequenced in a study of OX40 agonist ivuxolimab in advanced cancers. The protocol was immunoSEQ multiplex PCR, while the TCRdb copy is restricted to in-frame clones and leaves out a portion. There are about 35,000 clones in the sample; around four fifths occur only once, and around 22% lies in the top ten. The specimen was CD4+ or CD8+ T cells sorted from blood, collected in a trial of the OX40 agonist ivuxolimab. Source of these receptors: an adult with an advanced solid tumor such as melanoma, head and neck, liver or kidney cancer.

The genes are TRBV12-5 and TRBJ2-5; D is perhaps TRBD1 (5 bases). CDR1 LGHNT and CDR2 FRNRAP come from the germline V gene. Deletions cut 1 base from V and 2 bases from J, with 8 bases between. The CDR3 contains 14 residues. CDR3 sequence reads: CASGLADKQETQYF. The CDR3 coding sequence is TGTGCTAGTGGTTTGGCGGACAAACAAGAGACCCAGTACTTC.

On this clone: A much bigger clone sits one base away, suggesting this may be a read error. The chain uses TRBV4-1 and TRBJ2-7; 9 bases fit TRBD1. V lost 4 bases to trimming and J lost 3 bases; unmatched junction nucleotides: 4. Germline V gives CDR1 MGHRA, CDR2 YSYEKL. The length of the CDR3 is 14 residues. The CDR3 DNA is TGCGCCAGCAGCCCGGGACAGGGATTCTACGAGCAGTACTTC. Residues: CASSPGQGFYEQYF.

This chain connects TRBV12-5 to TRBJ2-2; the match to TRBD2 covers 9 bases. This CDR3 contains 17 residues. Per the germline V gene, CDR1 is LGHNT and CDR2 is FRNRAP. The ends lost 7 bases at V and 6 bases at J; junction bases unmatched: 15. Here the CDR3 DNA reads TGTGCTAGTGCCACCGGGGTGACTAGCGGTTATTCCGGGGAGCTGTTTTTT. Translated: CASATGVTSGYSGELFF.

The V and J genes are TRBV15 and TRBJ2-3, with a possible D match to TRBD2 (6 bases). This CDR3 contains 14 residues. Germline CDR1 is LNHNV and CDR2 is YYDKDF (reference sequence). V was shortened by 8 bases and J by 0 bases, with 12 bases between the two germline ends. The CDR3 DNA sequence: TGTGCCACCGTGGGACTCACTAGCACAGATACGCAGTATTTT. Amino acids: CATVGLTSTDTQYF.

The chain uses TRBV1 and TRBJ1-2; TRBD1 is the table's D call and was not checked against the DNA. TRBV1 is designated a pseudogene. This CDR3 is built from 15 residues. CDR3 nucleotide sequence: TGCACCAGCAGTACAACAGGGGGGTCTAACTATGGCTACACCTTC. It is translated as CTSSTTGGSNYGYTF.

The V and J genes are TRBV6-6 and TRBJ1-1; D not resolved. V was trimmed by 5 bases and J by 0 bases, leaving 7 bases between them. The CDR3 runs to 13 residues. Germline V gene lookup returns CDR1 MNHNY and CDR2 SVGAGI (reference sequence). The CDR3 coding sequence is TGTGCCAGCAGTCACATAATGAACACTGAAGCTTTCTTT. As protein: CASSHIMNTEAFF.

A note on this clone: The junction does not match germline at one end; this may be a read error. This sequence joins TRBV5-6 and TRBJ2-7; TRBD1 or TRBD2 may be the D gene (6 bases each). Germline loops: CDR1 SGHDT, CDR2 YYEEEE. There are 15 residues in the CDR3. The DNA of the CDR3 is TGTGCCAGCAGTTTGGGGGGCTTGGGGACCTACGAGCAGTACTTC. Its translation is CASSLGGLGTYEQYF.

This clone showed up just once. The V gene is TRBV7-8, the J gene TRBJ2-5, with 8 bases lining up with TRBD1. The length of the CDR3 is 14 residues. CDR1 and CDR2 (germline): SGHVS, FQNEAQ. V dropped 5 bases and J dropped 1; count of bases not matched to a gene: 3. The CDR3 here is CASSLGTGQETQYF. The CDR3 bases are TGTGCCAGCAGCCTGGGGACAGGCCAAGAGACCCAGTACTTC.

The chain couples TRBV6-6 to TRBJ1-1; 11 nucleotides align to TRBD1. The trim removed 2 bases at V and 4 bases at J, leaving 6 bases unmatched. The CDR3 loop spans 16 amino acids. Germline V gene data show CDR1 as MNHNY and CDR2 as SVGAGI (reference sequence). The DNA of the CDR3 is TGTGCCAGCAGTTACGAAAGGGGACAGGGGGGCACTGAAGCTTTCTTT. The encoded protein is CASSYERGQGGTEAFF.

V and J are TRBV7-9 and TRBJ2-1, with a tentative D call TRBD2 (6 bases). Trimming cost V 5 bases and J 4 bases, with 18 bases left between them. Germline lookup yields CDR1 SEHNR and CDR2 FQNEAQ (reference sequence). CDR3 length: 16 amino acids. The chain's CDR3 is CASSPREDHPYNEQFF. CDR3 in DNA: TGTGCCAGCAGCCCTAGGGAGGACCATCCATACAATGAGCAGTTCTTC.

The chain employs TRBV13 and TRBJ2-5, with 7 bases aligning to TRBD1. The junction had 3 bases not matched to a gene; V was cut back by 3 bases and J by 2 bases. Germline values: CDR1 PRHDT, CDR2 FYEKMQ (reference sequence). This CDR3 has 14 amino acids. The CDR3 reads CASSFRQGQETQYF. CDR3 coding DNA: TGTGCCAGCAGCTTTCGACAGGGACAAGAGACCCAGTACTTC.

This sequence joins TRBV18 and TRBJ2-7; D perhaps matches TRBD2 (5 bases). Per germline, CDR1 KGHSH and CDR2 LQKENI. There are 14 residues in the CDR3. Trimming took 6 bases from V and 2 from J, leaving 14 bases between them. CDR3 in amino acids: CASSPLDSTYEQYF. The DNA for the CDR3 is TGTGCCAGCTCTCCGCTGGACTCCACCTACGAGCAGTACTTC. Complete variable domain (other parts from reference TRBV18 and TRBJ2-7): NAGVMQNPRHLVRRRGQEARLRCSPMKGHSHVYWYRQLPEEGLKFMVYLQKENIIDESGMPKERFSAEFPKEGPSILRIQQVVRGDSAAYFCASSPLDSTYEQYFGPGTRLTVT.

CDR3 in DNA: TGTGCCAGCAGCTCGGACAGTCCTTACTACAATGAGCAGTTCTTC. Translated, it gives CASSSDSPYYNEQFF. The chain is built from TRBV7-2 and TRBJ2-1; D is perhaps TRBD1 (6 bases). Germline CDR1 reads SGHTA; CDR2 reads FQGNSA. The germline V and J ends were trimmed by 4 bases and 3 bases, with 13 bases remaining between them. The length of the CDR3 is 15 residues.

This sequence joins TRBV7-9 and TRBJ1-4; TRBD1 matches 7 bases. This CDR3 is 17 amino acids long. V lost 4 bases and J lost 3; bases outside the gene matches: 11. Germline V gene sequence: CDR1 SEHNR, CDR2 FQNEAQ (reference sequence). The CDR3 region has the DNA TGTGCCAGCAGCTCTTCCGGGACAGATGGAGCTAATGAAAAACTGTTTTTT. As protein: CASSSSGTDGANEKLFF.

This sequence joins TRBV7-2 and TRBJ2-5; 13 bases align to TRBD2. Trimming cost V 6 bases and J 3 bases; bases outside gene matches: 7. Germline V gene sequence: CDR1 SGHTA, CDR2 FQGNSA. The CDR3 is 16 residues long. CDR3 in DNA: TGTGCCAGCAGAGCTGGACTAGCGGGGGCAGAAGAGACCCAGTACTTC. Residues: CASRAGLAGAEETQYF.

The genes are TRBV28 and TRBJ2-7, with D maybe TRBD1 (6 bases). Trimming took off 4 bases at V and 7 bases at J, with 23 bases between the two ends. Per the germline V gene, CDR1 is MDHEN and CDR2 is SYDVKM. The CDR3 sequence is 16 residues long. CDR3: CASSSTLMDSSYEQYF. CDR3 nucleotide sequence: TGTGCCAGCAGTTCGACTTTAATGGACAGTTCGTATGAGCAGTACTTC. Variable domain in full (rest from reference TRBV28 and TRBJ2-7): DVKVTQSSRYLVKRTGEKVFLECVQDMDHENMFWYRQDPGLGLRLIYFSYDVKMKEKGDIPEGYSVSREKKERFSLILESASTNQTSMYLCASSSTLMDSSYEQYFGPGTRLTVT.

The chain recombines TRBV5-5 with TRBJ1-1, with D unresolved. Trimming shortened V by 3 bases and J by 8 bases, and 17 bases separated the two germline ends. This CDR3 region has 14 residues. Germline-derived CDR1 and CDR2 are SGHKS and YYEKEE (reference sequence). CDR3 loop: CASSYPAGRGEAFF. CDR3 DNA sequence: TGTGCCAGCAGCTACCCGGCCGGGCGGGGAGAAGCTTTCTTT. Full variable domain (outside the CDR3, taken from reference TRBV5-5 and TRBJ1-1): DAGVTQSPTHLIKTRGQQVTLRCSPISGHKSVSWYQQVLGQGPQFIFQYYEKEERGRGNFPDRFSARQFPNYSSELNVNALLLGDSALYLCASSYPAGRGEAFFGQGTRLTVV.

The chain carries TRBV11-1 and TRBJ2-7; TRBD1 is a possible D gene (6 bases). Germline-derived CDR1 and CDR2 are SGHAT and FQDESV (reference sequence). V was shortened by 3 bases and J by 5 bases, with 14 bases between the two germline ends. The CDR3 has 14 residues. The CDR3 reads CASSLDSQGDEQYF. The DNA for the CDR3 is TGTGCCAGCAGCTTGGACAGTCAGGGTGACGAGCAGTACTTC.

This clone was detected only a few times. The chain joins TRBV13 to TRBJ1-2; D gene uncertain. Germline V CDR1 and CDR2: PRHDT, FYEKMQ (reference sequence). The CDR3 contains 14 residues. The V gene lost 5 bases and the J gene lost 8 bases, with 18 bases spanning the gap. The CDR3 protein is CASSPRTPEDGYTF. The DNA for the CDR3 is TGTGCCAGCAGCCCTAGGACCCCCGAGGACGGCTACACCTTC.

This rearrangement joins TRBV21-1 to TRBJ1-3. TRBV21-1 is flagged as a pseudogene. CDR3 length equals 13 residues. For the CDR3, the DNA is TGTGCCAGCGGCCGGGGTCGAAGTGACACCATATATTTT. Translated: CASGRGRSDTIYF.

Written as DNA, the CDR3 is TGTGCCAGCAGCTTGGTCGCCGGGCGCACTGAAGCTTTCTTT. Its protein product is CASSLVAGRTEAFF. The chain combines TRBV5-6 with TRBJ1-1, with D unresolved. Per the germline V gene, CDR1 is SGHDT and CDR2 is YYEEEE. The CDR3 extends over 14 amino acids. The V gene lost 0 bases and the J gene lost 4 bases, with 10 bases spanning the gap.

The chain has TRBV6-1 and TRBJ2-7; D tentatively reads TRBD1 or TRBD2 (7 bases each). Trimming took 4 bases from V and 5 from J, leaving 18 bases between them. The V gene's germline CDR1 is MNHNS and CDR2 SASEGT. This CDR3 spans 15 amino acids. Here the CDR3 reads CASSVLGRGGDEQYF. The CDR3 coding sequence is TGTGCCAGCAGTGTCTTGGGCAGGGGGGGCGACGAGCAGTACTTC.

CDR3 bases: TGTGCCAGCAGCGAACTGGGCGCAGTTGAGCAGTTCTTC. It yields the protein CASSELGAVEQFF. This sequence joins TRBV7-9 and TRBJ2-1; D gene unclear. Germline lookup yields CDR1 SEHNR and CDR2 FQNEAQ (reference sequence). The V end lost 5 bases, the J end lost 9 bases, and 14 bases lay between the germline ends. The CDR3 spans 13 residues.

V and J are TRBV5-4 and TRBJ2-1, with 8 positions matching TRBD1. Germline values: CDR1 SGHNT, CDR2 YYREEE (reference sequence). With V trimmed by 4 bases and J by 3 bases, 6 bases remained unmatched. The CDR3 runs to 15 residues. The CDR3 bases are TGTGCCAGCAGCGTACCGGGACAGGTCTACAATGAGCAGTTCTTC. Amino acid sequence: CASSVPGQVYNEQFF.

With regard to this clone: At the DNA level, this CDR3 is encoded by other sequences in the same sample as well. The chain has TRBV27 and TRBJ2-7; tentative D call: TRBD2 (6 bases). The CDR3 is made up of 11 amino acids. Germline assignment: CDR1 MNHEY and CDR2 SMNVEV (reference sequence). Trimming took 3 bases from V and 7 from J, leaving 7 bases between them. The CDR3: CASSFGGEQYF. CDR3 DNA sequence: TGTGCCAGCAGTTTTGGGGGGGAGCAGTACTTC.

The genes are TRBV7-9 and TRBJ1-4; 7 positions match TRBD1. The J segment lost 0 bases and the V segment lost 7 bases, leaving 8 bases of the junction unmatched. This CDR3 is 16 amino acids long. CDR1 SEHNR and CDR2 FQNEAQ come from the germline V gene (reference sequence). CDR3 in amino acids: CASTSGQAATNEKLFF. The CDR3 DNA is TGTGCCAGCACCAGTGGACAGGCTGCAACTAATGAAAAACTGTTTTTT.

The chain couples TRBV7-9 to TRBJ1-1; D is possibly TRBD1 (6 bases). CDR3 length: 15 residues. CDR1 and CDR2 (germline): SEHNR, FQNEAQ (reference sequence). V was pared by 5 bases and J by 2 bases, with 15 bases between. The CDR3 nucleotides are TGTGCCAGCAGCGTAGGAACAGGGAGTAACACTGAAGCTTTCTTT. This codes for CASSVGTGSNTEAFF. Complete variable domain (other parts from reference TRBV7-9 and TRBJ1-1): DTGVSQNPRHKITKRGQNVTFRCDPISEHNRLYWYRQTLGQGPEFLTYFQNEAQLEKSRLLSDRFSAERPKGSFSTLEIQRTEQGDSAMYLCASSVGTGSNTEAFFGQGTRLTVV.

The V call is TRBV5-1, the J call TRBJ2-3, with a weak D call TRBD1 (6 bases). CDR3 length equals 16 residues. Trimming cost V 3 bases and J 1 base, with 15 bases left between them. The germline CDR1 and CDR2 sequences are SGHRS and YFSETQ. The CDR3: CASSSKAGDGTDTQYF. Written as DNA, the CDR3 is TGCGCCAGCAGCTCCAAAGCAGGGGACGGCACAGATACGCAGTATTTT.

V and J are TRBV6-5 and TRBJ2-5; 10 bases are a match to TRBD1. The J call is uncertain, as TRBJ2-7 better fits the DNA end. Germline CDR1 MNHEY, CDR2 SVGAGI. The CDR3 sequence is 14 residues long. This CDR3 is CASRMGQGNYEQYF. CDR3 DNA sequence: TGTGCCAGCAGGATGGGACAGGGGAATTACGAGCAGTACTTC.

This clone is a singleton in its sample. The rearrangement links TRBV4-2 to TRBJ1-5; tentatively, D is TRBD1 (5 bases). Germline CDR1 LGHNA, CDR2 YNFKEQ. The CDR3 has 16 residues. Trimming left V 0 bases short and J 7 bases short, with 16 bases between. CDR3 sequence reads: CASSQEEGRIGQPQHF. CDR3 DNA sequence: TGTGCCAGCAGCCAAGAGGAGGGGCGGATCGGCCAGCCCCAGCATTTT.